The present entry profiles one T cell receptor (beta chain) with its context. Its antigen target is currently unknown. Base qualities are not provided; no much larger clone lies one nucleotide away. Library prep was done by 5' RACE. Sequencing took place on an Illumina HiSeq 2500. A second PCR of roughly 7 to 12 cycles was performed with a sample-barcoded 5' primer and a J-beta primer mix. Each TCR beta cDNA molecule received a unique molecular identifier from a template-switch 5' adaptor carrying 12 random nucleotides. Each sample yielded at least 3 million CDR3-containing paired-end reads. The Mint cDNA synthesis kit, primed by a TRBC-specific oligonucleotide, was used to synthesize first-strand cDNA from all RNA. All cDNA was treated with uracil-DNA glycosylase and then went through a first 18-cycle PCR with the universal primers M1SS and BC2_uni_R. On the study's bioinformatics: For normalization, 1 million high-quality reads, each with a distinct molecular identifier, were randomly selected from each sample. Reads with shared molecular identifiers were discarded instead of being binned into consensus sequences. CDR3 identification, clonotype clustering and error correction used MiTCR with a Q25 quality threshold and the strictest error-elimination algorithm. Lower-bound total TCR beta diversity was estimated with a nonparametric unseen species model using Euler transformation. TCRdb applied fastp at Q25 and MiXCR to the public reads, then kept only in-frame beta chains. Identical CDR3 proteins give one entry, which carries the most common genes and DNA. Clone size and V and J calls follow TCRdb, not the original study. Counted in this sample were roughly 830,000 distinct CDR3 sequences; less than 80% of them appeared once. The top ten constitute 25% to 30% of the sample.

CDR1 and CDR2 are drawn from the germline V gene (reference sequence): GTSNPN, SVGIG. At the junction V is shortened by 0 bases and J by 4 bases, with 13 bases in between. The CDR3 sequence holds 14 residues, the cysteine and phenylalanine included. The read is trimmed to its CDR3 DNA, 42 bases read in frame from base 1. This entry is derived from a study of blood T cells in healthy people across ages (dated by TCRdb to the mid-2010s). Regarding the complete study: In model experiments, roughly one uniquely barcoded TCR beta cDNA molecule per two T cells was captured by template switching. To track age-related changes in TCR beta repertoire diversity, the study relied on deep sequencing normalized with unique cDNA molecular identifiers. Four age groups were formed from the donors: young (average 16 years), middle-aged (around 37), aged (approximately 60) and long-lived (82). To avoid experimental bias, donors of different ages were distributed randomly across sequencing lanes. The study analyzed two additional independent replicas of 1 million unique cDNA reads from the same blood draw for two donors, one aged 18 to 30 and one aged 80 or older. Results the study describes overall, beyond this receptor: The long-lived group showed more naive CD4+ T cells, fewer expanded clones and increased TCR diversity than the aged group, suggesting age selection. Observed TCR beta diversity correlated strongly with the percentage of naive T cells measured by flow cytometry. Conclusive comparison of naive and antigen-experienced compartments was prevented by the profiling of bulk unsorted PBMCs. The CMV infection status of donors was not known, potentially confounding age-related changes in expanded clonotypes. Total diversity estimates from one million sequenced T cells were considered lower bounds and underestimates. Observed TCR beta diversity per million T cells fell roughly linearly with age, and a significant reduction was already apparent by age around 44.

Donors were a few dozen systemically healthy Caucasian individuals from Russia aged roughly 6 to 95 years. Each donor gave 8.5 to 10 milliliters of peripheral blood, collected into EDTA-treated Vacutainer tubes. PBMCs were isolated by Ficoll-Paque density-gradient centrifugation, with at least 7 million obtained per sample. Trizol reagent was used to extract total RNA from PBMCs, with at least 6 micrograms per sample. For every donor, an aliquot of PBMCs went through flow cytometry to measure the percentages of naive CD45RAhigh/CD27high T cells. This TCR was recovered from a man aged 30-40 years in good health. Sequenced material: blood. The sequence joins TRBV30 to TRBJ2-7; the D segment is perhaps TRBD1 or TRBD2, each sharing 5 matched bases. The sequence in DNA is TGTGCCTGGAGTGTGGGGACCGAGCTTTACGAGCAGTACTTC. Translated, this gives CAWSVGTELYEQYF.